This paragraph reports one T cell receptor beta chain. This clone counts as medium-sized (0.01 to 0.1%). What antigen it recognizes has not been identified. Qualities for individual bases were not recorded, and no much larger clone is one base off. CDR1 PRHDT and CDR2 FYEKMQ were looked up in the germline V gene (reference sequence). Deletion took 6 bases off V and 2 bases off J, with a span of 11 bases between the germline ends. The CDR3 covers 13 residues, taking in both the cysteine and the phenylalanine. Only the CDR3 part of the read is kept: 39 bases, read in frame from the first base. This specimen belongs to a study of STAT5B mutations in CD4+ large granular lymphocyte leukemia (dated by TCRdb to 2021 to 2024). Study-level background: Among the healthy controls, the CDR3 'QG' motif was associated with a particular HLA allele. The purity of purified fractions was confirmed by flow cytometry on FACSCanto II or FACSVerse to exceed 95% among lymphocytes. The study compared the TCRbeta repertoires of patients with CD4+ T-cell large granular lymphocyte leukemia against those of healthy blood donors. The research as a whole found: Each patient's main leukemic clonotypes were private, but approximately 27% of these clonotypes showed up at low frequency in the non-leukemic repertoires of other patients. Data were not HLA-matched; higher clonality in CD4+ versus CD8+ T-LGLL could reflect the relatively small sample size. Compared with healthy CD4+ repertoires, CD4-sorted patient repertoires appeared more clonal, and this difference remained even after the putative leukemic clones were removed. Enrichment of TRBV06-family usage was observed among the top patient clones (8/27) relative to healthy controls (2/35).

TCRbeta rearrangements were sequenced from genomic DNA using the immunoSEQ assay at survey resolution. The study's own analysis went as follows. In the TCR sequencing data, the lowest productive clonotype frequency that could be detected was 2.59 x 10-5. Only productive TCRbeta rearrangements, defined as complete and in-frame sequences, were included in the analyses. Clonality for each sample was calculated as Simpson clonality in the immunoSEQ Analyzer version 3.0. Clones were categorized by frequency as very rare, small, medium, large (1-20%) or hyperexpanded (>20%). Generation probabilities were estimated with OLGA 1.2.3, V-gene circos plots were made with VDJtools, specificities were searched in VDJdb, and CDR3 motifs were identified with GLIPH. TCRdb provides this immuneACCESS table in a form limited to in-frame rearrangements. Some clones are lacking; in checked studies, under half of them reflect an unresolved V gene, and why the rest are absent is not known. V and J calls and clone size follow that table, whereas D and trimming were derived from the DNA. The sample has 31,000 or so clones on record, more than 75% of them singletons. The top ten clones comprise approximately 2% of the sample.

The healthy control group was made up of around 37 blood donors, and the Finnish Red Cross blood service supplied their buffy coats. All TCR-sequenced material derived from peripheral blood: patient blood samples and healthy donor buffy coats. Peripheral blood mononuclear cells were isolated by Ficoll-Hypaque gradient centrifugation. CD4+ cells were purified magnetically from the buffy coats of healthy controls. Genomic DNA was extracted with the Gentra Puregene Cell and Tissue kit and quantified on a Qubit 2.0 fluorometer. The specimen was CD4+ T cells from blood buffy coats. This receptor was taken from a human donor in good health. This chain is built from TRBV13 and TRBJ2-7; TRBD2 is a weak D gene call, 6 bases matching. The CDR3 region: CASSSGLTYEQYF. The sequenced DNA is TGTGCCAGCAGTTCGGGACTTACCTACGAGCAGTACTTC.